This T cell receptor (beta chain) was observed in a study of T cells in Graves' hyperthyroidism and ophthalmopathy. The study's findings and limits: Appearing also in blood were most of the thyroid clonotypes expanded above 0.001.

The CDR3 is 14 amino acids. With 2 bases removed from V and 4 bases from J, the gap between germline ends came to 11 bases. RNA transcripts provided the source from which TCR beta CDR3 regions were amplified. Initially, a first-round RT-PCR of the TCR CDR3 employed the HTBI primer set. TCRdb called the multiplex PCR reads again in MiXCR, with one record for every CDR3 protein. The data hold some 350,000 distinct CDR3 sequences, with about 19% observed a single time. Concerning this clonotype: What it binds is unknown.

Patients aged 18 to 65 had newly diagnosed hyperthyroidism lasting under 2 months. Used for diagnoses were clinical symptoms, serum thyroxine and TRAb, thyroid ultrasound and orbital computed tomography. The sequence was obtained from a woman aged 18-35 years with Graves' hyperthyroidism. Input material: blood. The chain combines TRBV12-3 or TRBV12-4 with TRBJ1-1; D perhaps matches TRBD1 (6 bases). CDR3 residues: CASSLIGGGTEAFF. Here the CDR3 DNA reads TGTGCCAGCAGTTTAATAGGGGGTGGCACTGAAGCTTTCTTT.